These 6 T cell receptor beta chains share one sample of origin, sequenced in a study of T cell changes during pregnancy in multiple sclerosis. Generated by immunoSEQ multiplex PCR, the TCRdb table keeps only in-frame clones and is missing some. The repertoire holds 30,000 to 45,000 clones, with roughly nine tenths as singletons. The sample consisted of CD8+ T cells from peripheral blood mononuclear cells, taken in the second trimester of pregnancy. The receptors come from a female donor with multiple sclerosis, enrolled in a pregnancy study.

J is TRBJ1-3 and V is TRBV7-6, with unresolved D. This CDR3 is built from 13 residues. The germline V gene has CDR1 SGHVS and CDR2 FNYEAQ. Trimming took off 2 bases at V and 4 bases at J, with 6 bases between the two ends. CDR3 coding DNA: TGTGCCAGCAGCTTATTTGGCGGAAACACCATATATTTT. Residues: CASSLFGGNTIYF.

This chain joins TRBV6-5 and TRBJ2-1; TRBD1 aligns across 7 bases. The germline V gene encodes CDR1 MNHEY and CDR2 SVGAGI. V dropped 4 bases and J dropped 2; count of bases not matched to a gene: 5. This CDR3 contains 15 residues. CDR3 residues: CASSSRDSTYNEQFF. CDR3 coding DNA: TGTGCCAGCAGTTCCCGGGACAGCACCTACAATGAGCAGTTCTTC.

V is TRBV5-6 and J is TRBJ1-2; D remains ambiguous. V was clipped by 4 bases and J by 1 base, with 11 bases between them. There are 14 residues in the CDR3. Germline V gene sequence: CDR1 SGHDT, CDR2 YYEEEE. CDR3 bases: TGTGCCAGCAGCCGCGGTGGCCGTAACTATGGCTACACCTTC. Translated: CASSRGGRNYGYTF. The full variable domain, with the rest looked up from reference TRBV5-6 and TRBJ1-2, is DAGVTQSPTHLIKTRGQQVTLRCSPKSGHDTVSWYQQALGQGPQFIFQYYEEEERQRGNFPDRFSGHQFPNYSSELNVNALLLGDSALYLCASSRGGRNYGYTFGSGTRLTVV.

The chain combines TRBV4-1 with TRBJ1-1; maybe TRBD1 (6 bases). V was trimmed by 0 bases and J by 0 bases, leaving 14 bases between them. The CDR3 runs 17 residues. CDR1 MGHRA and CDR2 YSYEKL come from the germline V gene. The CDR3 DNA reads TGCGCCAGCAGCCAAGATCGGCGTAGGGGGATGAACACTGAAGCTTTCTTT. As protein: CASSQDRRRGMNTEAFF.

The chain is built from TRBV20-1 and TRBJ2-7; no reliable D call. This CDR3 has 11 residues. CDR1 is DFQATT, CDR2 SNEGSKA, per germline (reference sequence). V lost 0 bases and J 6 bases, leaving 6 bases between the germline ends. CDR3 protein: CSARDMFEQYF. DNA of the CDR3: TGCAGTGCTAGAGATATGTTCGAGCAGTACTTC.

The chain couples TRBV11-2 to TRBJ1-3; 7 positions match TRBD1. The CDR3 is made up of 15 amino acids. The ends lost 4 bases at V and 0 bases at J; junction bases unmatched: 3. Per the germline V gene, CDR1 is SGHAT and CDR2 is FQNNGV. The CDR3 DNA is TGTGCCAGCAGCTCCGGGACAGACTCTGGAAACACCATATATTTT. Its protein is CASSSGTDSGNTIYF.